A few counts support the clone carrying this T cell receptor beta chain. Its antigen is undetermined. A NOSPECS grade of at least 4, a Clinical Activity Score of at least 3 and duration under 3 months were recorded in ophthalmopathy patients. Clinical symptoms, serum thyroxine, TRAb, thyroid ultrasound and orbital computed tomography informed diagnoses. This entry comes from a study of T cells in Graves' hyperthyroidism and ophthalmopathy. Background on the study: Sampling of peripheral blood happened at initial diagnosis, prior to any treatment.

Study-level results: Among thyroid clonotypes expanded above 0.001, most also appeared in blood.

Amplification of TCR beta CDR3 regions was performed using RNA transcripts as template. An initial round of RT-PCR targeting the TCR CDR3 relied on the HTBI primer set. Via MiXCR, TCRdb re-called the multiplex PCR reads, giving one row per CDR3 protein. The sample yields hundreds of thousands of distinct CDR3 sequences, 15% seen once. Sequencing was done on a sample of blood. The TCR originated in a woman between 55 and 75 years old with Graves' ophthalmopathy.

This CDR3 is CATRTSGRATETQYF. The CDR3 coding sequence is TGTGCCACCAGGACTAGCGGGAGGGCCACGGAGACCCAGTACTTC. This chain connects TRBV19 to TRBJ2-5, with 15 bases that match TRBD2. Germline lookup yields CDR1 LNHDA and CDR2 SQIVND (reference sequence). This CDR3 has 15 amino acids. V trimming: 10 bases; J trimming: 5 bases; junction bases outside the gene matches: 8.